This T cell receptor beta chain was retrieved from a study of OX40 agonist ivuxolimab in advanced cancers. The overall study: Allowance was made for prior anti-PD-1, anti-PD-L1 or anti-CTLA-4 therapy, and roughly 40% had some. General study findings and limits: Some patients without response likewise showed low normalized clonal expansion.

Germline CDR1 is MNHEY and CDR2 is SVGAGI. The CDR3 runs to 15 residues. With 5 bases removed from V and 0 bases from J, the gap between germline ends came to 10 bases. As for this clone: Its antigen is still unknown.

TCRdb's copy holds only in-frame clones and misses some; the assay was immunoSEQ multiplex PCR. The data contain 50,000 to 65,000 clones, 80% to 95% of them singletons. This receptor was obtained from an adult with an advanced solid tumor such as melanoma, head and neck, liver or kidney cancer. The V gene is TRBV6-5, the J gene TRBJ1-4; D ambiguous. Sequencing used CD4+ or CD8+ T cells sorted from blood, obtained in a trial of the OX40 agonist ivuxolimab. CDR3: CASSLRIPTNEKLFF. CDR3 nucleotides: TGTGCCAGCAGTCTGAGGATTCCAACTAATGAAAAACTGTTTTTT.